Below, 18 T cell receptor beta chains from the same sample are listed, as sequenced in a study of shared clonotypes between healthy human individuals. The repertoire was sequenced with immunoSEQ multiplex PCR; TCRdb's copy has only in-frame clones and lacks some. The sample yields around 500,000 clones, around four fifths seen once. Sequenced: PBMCs. The receptors were gathered from a woman between 35 and 50 years old in good health. Some clones in this sample may be carry-over from other donors' samples.

The CDR3 spells CASSEWQDTQYF. CDR3 in DNA: TGTGCCAGCAGTGAATGGCAAGATACGCAGTATTTT. This rearrangement joins TRBV6-1 to TRBJ2-3; D is ambiguous. Between the trimmed V and J ends, which lost 2 bases and 5 bases, there was a span of 5 bases. Germline values: CDR1 MNHNS, CDR2 SASEGT. This CDR3 contains 12 residues.

The genes are TRBV2 and TRBJ1-6, with 7 bases matching TRBD1. The V gene's germline CDR1 is SNHLY and CDR2 FYNNEI. This CDR3 is 15 amino acids long. The V segment lost 3 bases and the J segment 5 bases; nucleotides outside the gene matches: 4. The CDR3 bases are TGTGCCAGCAGTGAGCGTACAGGGGATAATTCACCCCTCCACTTT. This translates into CASSERTGDNSPLHF.

The rearrangement uses TRBV4-1 and TRBJ2-7; 9 nucleotides match TRBD1. The CDR3 is 20 residues long. After removal of 0 bases from V and 3 bases from J, the junction contained 18 bases not matched to a gene. CDR1 is MGHRA, CDR2 YSYEKL, per germline. CDR3 nucleotide sequence: TGCGCCAGCAGCCAAGATCTCCGACTAAGGGCGGGACAGGGCCGCTACGAGCAGTACTTC. Amino acids: CASSQDLRLRAGQGRYEQYF.

This chain joins TRBV7-2 and TRBJ2-7, with 8 positions matching TRBD1. The ends lost 7 bases at V and 7 bases at J; junction bases unmatched: 12. The CDR3 sequence is 14 residues long. Germline V gene sequence: CDR1 SGHTA, CDR2 FQGNSA. CDR3: CASNDLDRAGEQYF. The CDR3 region has the DNA TGTGCCAGCAACGACCTGGACAGGGCGGGGGAGCAGTACTTC.

CDR3 nucleotide sequence: TGTGCCAGCAGCTTCGACGGGAGATCCTACGAGCAGTACTTC. It encodes CASSFDGRSYEQYF. The chain joins TRBV7-9 to TRBJ2-7, with TRBD2 as a possible D gene (6 bases). Germline assignment: CDR1 SEHNR and CDR2 FQNEAQ (reference sequence). V lost 3 bases and J 1 base, leaving 10 bases between the germline ends. The CDR3 has 14 residues.

J is TRBJ1-2 and V is TRBV9, with unresolved D. Germline V gene sequence: CDR1 SGDLS, CDR2 YYNGEE. The CDR3 length is 12 residues. Trimming took 4 bases from V and 5 from J, leaving 9 bases between them. The CDR3 loop reads CASSPTGYGYTF. For the CDR3, the DNA is TGTGCCAGCAGCCCGACTGGTTATGGCTACACCTTC. Full variable domain (remainder filled in from reference TRBV9 and TRBJ1-2): DSGVTQTPKHLITATGQRVTLRCSPRSGDLSVYWYQQSLDQGLQFLIQYYNGEERAKGNILERFSAQQFPDLHSELNLSSLELGDSALYFCASSPTGYGYTFGSGTRLTVV.

The chain carries TRBV28 and TRBJ1-5, with D perhaps TRBD1 (5 bases). The CDR3 is made up of 20 amino acids. V was clipped by 3 bases and J by 1 base, with 25 bases between them. The V gene's germline CDR1 is MDHEN and CDR2 SYDVKM. The CDR3 region is CASSLGLRDRLDPSNQPQHF. The CDR3 bases are TGTGCCAGCAGTTTGGGCCTCCGGGACCGCCTCGACCCAAGCAATCAGCCCCAGCATTTT.

This chain links TRBV19 with TRBJ1-1; D unresolved. CDR1 and CDR2 from the germline V gene are LNHDA and SQIVND (reference sequence). Trimming shortened V by 9 bases and J by 0 bases, and 17 bases separated the two germline ends. This CDR3 region has 15 residues. CDR3 region: CASTTNAGMNTEAFF. The CDR3 DNA is TGTGCCAGCACAACCAATGCGGGAATGAACACTGAAGCTTTCTTT.

The gene calls are TRBV11-1 and TRBJ1-5; unclear D gene. Trimming removed 5 bases at V and 7 bases at J, with 12 bases between. Germline V lookup: CDR1 SGHAT, CDR2 FQDESV (reference sequence). The CDR3 length is 13 residues. CDR3 nucleotide sequence: TGTGCCAGCAGCCTTAACCTCCGACAGCCCCAGCATTTT. Translation: CASSLNLRQPQHF.

The V gene is TRBV19, the J gene TRBJ1-1, with TRBD1 as a possible D gene (5 bases). Per the germline V gene, CDR1 is LNHDA and CDR2 is SQIVND (reference sequence). This CDR3 is 14 amino acids long. Trimming cost V 6 bases and J 1 base, with 12 bases left between them. This CDR3 is CASSRLGTNTEAFF. The CDR3 region has the DNA TGTGCCAGTAGCCGACTCGGGACGAACACTGAAGCTTTCTTT.

The chain joins TRBV9 to TRBJ2-1; 10 bases are shared with TRBD2. This CDR3 contains 14 residues. With 6 bases clipped from V and 2 bases from J, the junction kept 2 bases outside the gene matches. Germline values: CDR1 SGDLS, CDR2 YYNGEE. DNA for the CDR3: TGTGCCAGCACCGGGACTAGCGCCTACAATGAGCAGTTCTTC. Translation gives CASTGTSAYNEQFF. The full variable domain, its missing parts supplied by reference TRBV9 and TRBJ2-1, is DSGVTQTPKHLITATGQRVTLRCSPRSGDLSVYWYQQSLDQGLQFLIQYYNGEERAKGNILERFSAQQFPDLHSELNLSSLELGDSALYFCASTGTSAYNEQFFGPGTRLTVL.

CDR3 DNA sequence: TGTGCCAGCATTGGACAGGGAGGGACCTACGAGCAGTACTTC. Amino acid sequence: CASIGQGGTYEQYF. This chain connects TRBV6-5 to TRBJ2-7, with D maybe TRBD1 (8 bases). Trimming took off 7 bases at V and 2 bases at J, with 15 bases between the two ends. CDR1 MNHEY and CDR2 SVGAGI come from the germline V gene. This CDR3 has 14 amino acids.

The chain combines TRBV2 with TRBJ2-5; 7 nucleotides match TRBD1. The CDR3 totals 16 residues. Germline V gives CDR1 SNHLY, CDR2 FYNNEI. V shed 4 bases and J 5 bases; nucleotides not matched to a gene: 13. DNA of the CDR3: TGTGCCAGCAGTGTTTTCCTAGGGGGCACGGAGGAGACCCAGTACTTC. Protein sequence: CASSVFLGGTEETQYF.

The V and J genes are TRBV5-4 and TRBJ1-2, with TRBD1 as a possible D gene (5 bases). CDR1 SGHNT and CDR2 YYREEE come from the germline V gene (reference sequence). The CDR3 extends over 13 amino acids. The V end was cut by 0 bases, the J end by 2 bases, with 5 bases between. The CDR3 here is CASSLDRNYGYTF. The DNA of the CDR3 is TGTGCCAGCAGCTTGGACAGGAACTATGGCTACACCTTC.

This chain connects TRBV6-1 to TRBJ1-4; the match to TRBD1 covers 8 bases. The CDR3 covers 15 residues. After removal of 6 bases from V and 2 bases from J, the junction contained 5 bases not matched to a gene. The V gene's germline CDR1 is MNHNS and CDR2 SASEGT. CDR3 bases: TGTGCCAGCAGGGATCAGGGGGCGACTAATGAAAAACTGTTTTTT. Translation gives CASRDQGATNEKLFF.

This chain connects TRBV7-8 to TRBJ2-2, with D possibly matching TRBD2 (5 bases). CDR3 length equals 18 residues. Trimming took 2 bases from V and 1 from J, leaving 17 bases between them. Germline V gene lookup returns CDR1 SGHVS and CDR2 FQNEAQ. The CDR3 DNA reads as TGTGCCAGCAGCTTAAGGTTTCGGCTAGCTGGGAACACCGGGGAGCTGTTTTTT. Translated: CASSLRFRLAGNTGELFF.

This CDR3 reads CASSQDWNRGDGYTF. The CDR3 nucleotides are TGTGCCAGCAGCCAAGATTGGAACAGGGGGGATGGCTACACCTTC. The rearrangement joins TRBV4-2 to TRBJ1-2; 8 positions agree with TRBD1. This CDR3 has 15 amino acids. The junction had 6 bases not matched to a gene; V was cut back by 0 bases and J by 6 bases. Germline loops: CDR1 LGHNA, CDR2 YNFKEQ.

The chain carries TRBV6-4 and TRBJ2-3; no definite D call. Trimming removed 3 bases from V and 6 bases from J, with 13 bases in between. The germline gives CDR1 MRHNA, CDR2 SNTAGT. CDR3 length: 14 amino acids. CDR3 protein: CASSDTRTADTQYF. For the CDR3, the DNA is TGTGCCAGCAGTGATACGCGGACCGCCGATACGCAGTATTTT.